This T cell receptor beta chain was captured by sequencing in a study of spatial heterogeneity in lung cancer. This clonotype is medium-sized (0.01 to 0.1%) in the sample. Regarding time point: sample taken at primary tumor resection. MiXCR was run by TCRdb on the 5' RACE reads, yielding one entry per CDR3 protein. The sample comprises about 9,000 distinct CDR3 sequences, around 4.5% of which are singletons, and approximately 31% rests with the top ten. V lost 5 bases, J lost 5 bases, and 5 bases lay in between. CDR1 and CDR2 from the germline V gene are SEHNR and FQNEAQ (reference sequence). The CDR3 length is 11 residues.

The sequencing here drew on PBMCs, taken at surgery. The sequence came from a male donor with early-stage non-small cell lung cancer. This sequence joins TRBV7-9 and TRBJ2-3; D remains ambiguous. The CDR3 is CASSALDTQYF. CDR3 coding DNA: TGTGCCAGCAGCGCTCTAGATACGCAGTATTTT.